The following is a TCR beta chain sequence with its context. This sample is part of a study of OX40 agonist ivuxolimab in advanced cancers. Trimming took 4 bases from V and 7 from J, leaving 20 bases between them. CDR3 size: 15 residues. The germline V gene has CDR1 SGHAT and CDR2 FQNNGV. The assay was immunoSEQ multiplex PCR, and TCRdb's table has in-frame clones only and misses some. The sample shows 75,000 to 100,000 clones, approximately 91% of them seen only once. This specimen consisted of CD4+ or CD8+ T cells sorted from blood, obtained in a trial of the OX40 agonist ivuxolimab. This clonotype originated in an adult with an advanced solid tumor such as melanoma, head and neck, liver or kidney cancer. The chain couples TRBV11-2 to TRBJ2-7; tentatively, D is TRBD2 (6 bases). CDR3 DNA: TGTGCCAGCAGCTGGAGGGGCCCACGTTTGGGTGAGCAGTACTTC. Amino acid sequence: CASSWRGPRLGEQYF.